This is a list of T cell receptor beta chains from one sample in a study of cytomegalovirus exposure and HLA in healthy donors. Only in-frame clones appear in the TCRdb table, and some are missing; sequencing was by immunoSEQ multiplex PCR. This table has about 160,000 clones, roughly nine tenths appearing once. Sequencing was done on a sample of PBMCs. The receptors shown here come from a woman under 30 in good health and CMV-seropositive. Each CDR3 is given with its conserved first and last residue.

TRBJ2-7	TRBV19	CASSIVGLTYEQYF
TRBJ1-1	TRBV6-6	CASSPLRDTEAFF
TRBJ2-7	TRBV25-1	CASSEPGSYEQYF
TRBJ1-2	TRBV4-1	CASSKRREPYGYTF
TRBJ1-5	TRBV10-3	CAISESPGTGIQPQHF
TRBJ2-2	TRBV11-2	CASSLGGEGTGELFF
TRBJ2-1	TRBV18	CASSLSAGSSYNEQFF
TRBJ2-7	TRBV11-1	CASSSRLAGEQYF
TRBJ2-5	TRBV6-6	CASSWGVAEQETQYF
TRBJ2-3	TRBV7-2	CASSLAGLAGGPGDTQYF
TRBJ2-4	TRBV2	CASSPSGGQIEVAKNIQYF
TRBJ2-7	TRBV27	CASSHRDYGGEQYF